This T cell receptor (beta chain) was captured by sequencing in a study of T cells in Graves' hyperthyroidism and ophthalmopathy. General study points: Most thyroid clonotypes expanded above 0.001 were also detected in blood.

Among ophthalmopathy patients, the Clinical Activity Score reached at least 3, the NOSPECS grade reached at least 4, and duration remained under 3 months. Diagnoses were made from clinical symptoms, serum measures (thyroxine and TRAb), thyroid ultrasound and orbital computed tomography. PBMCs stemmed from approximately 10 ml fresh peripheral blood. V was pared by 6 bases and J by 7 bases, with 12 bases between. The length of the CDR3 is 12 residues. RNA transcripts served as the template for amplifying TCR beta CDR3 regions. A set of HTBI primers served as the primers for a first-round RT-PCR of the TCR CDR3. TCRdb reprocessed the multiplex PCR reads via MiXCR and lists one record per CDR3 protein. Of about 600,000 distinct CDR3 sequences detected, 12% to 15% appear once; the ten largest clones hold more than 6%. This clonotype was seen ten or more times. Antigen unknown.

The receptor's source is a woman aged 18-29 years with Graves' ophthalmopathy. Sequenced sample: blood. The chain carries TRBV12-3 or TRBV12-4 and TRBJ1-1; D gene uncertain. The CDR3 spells CASSIPRGEAFF. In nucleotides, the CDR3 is TGTGCCAGCAGCATACCCCGAGGTGAAGCTTTCTTT.